This TCR beta chain was identified during a study of type 1 regulatory T cells. Looking at the study overall: This in vitro CD4 product, T-allo10, is enriched for Tr1 cells and alloantigen-specific.

This CDR3 region has 15 residues. Trimming at V came to 8 bases and at J to 2 bases, leaving 10 bases not matched to a gene. Germline values: CDR1 LGHDT, CDR2 YNNKEL (reference sequence). Notes on the study in general: Compared with non-type 1 regulatory T cells, type 1 regulatory T cells showed a more restricted TCR repertoire.

TCRdb used MiXCR to reprocess the reads, holding one entry per CDR3 protein. The repertoire holds about 62,000 distinct CDR3 sequences, 62% seen once, with about 1.7% in the top ten. In regard to this clonotype: The antigen remains undetermined.

The source material was cultured non-Tr1 T cells, either the whole culture or a sorted T cell fraction (not recorded which). The rearrangement joins TRBV3-1 to TRBJ2-5; 8 bases line up with TRBD2. The sequence was obtained from a human donor in good health. The CDR3 reads CASGVGRAQQETQYF. The CDR3 DNA reads as TGTGCCAGCGGGGTCGGGAGGGCTCAACAAGAGACCCAGTACTTC.